Below are 9 T cell receptor beta chains sequenced from a single sample in a study of PD-1 blockade in classical Hodgkin lymphoma. Every one of the patients relapsed after autologous stem cell transplantation (brentuximab vedotin exposure was variable). Profiled with immunoSEQ multiplex PCR; TCRdb holds only in-frame clones, not every one. This repertoire shows around 60,000 clones, around nine tenths found once; its top ten account for around 5%. The sample in question was peripheral blood mononuclear cells (PBMCs), obtained before the second cycle of nivolumab. These receptor sequences come from a human donor with classical Hodgkin lymphoma.

This chain joins TRBV7-9 and TRBJ2-3; D call uncertain. Germline CDR1 is SEHNR and CDR2 is FQNEAQ (reference sequence). V was shortened by 6 bases and J by 0 bases, with 13 bases between the two germline ends. The CDR3 extends over 15 amino acids. As DNA, the CDR3 is TGTGCCAGCAGTCTCGACAACCCTAGCACAGATACGCAGTATTTT. Translation gives CASSLDNPSTDTQYF. Supplemented by reference TRBV7-9 and TRBJ2-3, the full variable domain reads DTGVSQNPRHKITKRGQNVTFRCDPISEHNRLYWYRQTLGQGPEFLTYFQNEAQLEKSRLLSDRFSAERPKGSFSTLEIQRTEQGDSAMYLCASSLDNPSTDTQYFGPGTRLTVL.

This clone appeared a single time. The chain joins TRBV7-9 to TRBJ1-1; a weak D match, TRBD1 (6 bases). This CDR3 contains 15 residues. Trimming left V 0 bases short and J 5 bases short, with 13 bases between. CDR1 is SEHNR and CDR2 is FQNEAQ in the germline V gene (reference sequence). CDR3 loop: CASSLAQGSGTEAFF. In DNA form, the CDR3 reads TGTGCCAGCAGCTTAGCCCAGGGGTCGGGGACTGAAGCTTTCTTT.

The chain links TRBV6-5 to TRBJ2-7; no reliable D call. The CDR3 runs 15 residues. Germline CDR1 and CDR2: MNHEY and SVGAGI. V was pared by 7 bases and J by 2 bases, with 18 bases between. CDR3 loop: CASTPAMAETYEQYF. In nucleotides, the CDR3 is TGTGCCAGCACCCCGGCTATGGCGGAAACCTACGAGCAGTACTTC.

CDR3 sequence: CASSLMEGSPLHF. The CDR3 region has the DNA TGCGCCAGCAGCTTGATGGAGGGGTCACCCCTCCACTTT. J is TRBJ1-6 and V is TRBV5-1, with a tentative D call TRBD1 (5 bases). Trimming took 1 base from V and 10 from J, leaving 9 bases between them. Germline CDR1 and CDR2: SGHRS and YFSETQ. The CDR3 has 13 residues.

This chain's CDR3 is CASSLENTDTQYF. DNA of the CDR3: TGTGCCAGCAGCTTGGAGAACACAGATACGCAGTATTTT. The chain joins TRBV5-4 to TRBJ2-3; D gene uncertain. The CDR3 is 13 amino acids. V was cut by 0 bases and J by 2 bases, with 4 bases left in between. Germline V lookup: CDR1 SGHNT, CDR2 YYREEE (reference sequence).

The DNA for the CDR3 is TGCGCCAGCAGCCCGGGACAGGGGTCCCACGAGCAGTACTTC. Its translation: CASSPGQGSHEQYF. The chain combines TRBV5-1 with TRBJ2-7, with 10 positions matching TRBD1. Germline loops: CDR1 SGHRS, CDR2 YFSETQ. The CDR3 extends over 14 amino acids. The ends lost 4 bases at V and 5 bases at J; junction bases unmatched: 6. Filled out from reference TRBV5-1 and TRBJ2-7, the complete variable domain reads KAGVTQTPRYLIKTRGQQVTLSCSPISGHRSVSWYQQTPGQGLQFLFEYFSETQRNKGNFPGRFSGRQFSNSRSEMNVSTLELGDSALYLCASSPGQGSHEQYFGPGTRLTVT.

V is TRBV10-3 and J is TRBJ1-4; D remains unclear. The CDR3 totals 14 residues. V was clipped by 10 bases and J by 6 bases, with 18 bases between them. Germline CDR1 ENHRY, CDR2 SYGVKD. For the CDR3, the DNA is TGTGCCACCCACGACCCCGGGCACTATGAAAAACTGTTTTTT. It codes for CATHDPGHYEKLFF.

This chain connects TRBV5-8 to TRBJ1-6; 7 nucleotides agree with TRBD1. Germline V gives CDR1 SGHTS, CDR2 YDEGEE. The CDR3 runs to 14 residues. V lost 4 bases and J lost 9; bases outside the gene matches: 7. The CDR3 spells CASSQRDSFSPLHF. The DNA for the CDR3 is TGTGCCAGCAGCCAGCGGGACAGTTTTTCACCCCTCCACTTT.

The rearrangement links TRBV7-3 to TRBJ2-2; the D gene is possibly TRBD1 (5 bases). The V end lost 1 base, the J end lost 5 bases, and 14 bases lay between the germline ends. This CDR3 comprises 16 residues. Germline CDR1 and CDR2: SGHTA and FQGTGA. CDR3 sequence: CASSLSTGGITGELFF. The CDR3 DNA is TGTGCCAGCAGCTTAAGCACAGGTGGAATTACCGGGGAGCTGTTTTTT.